One and the same sample provided the 13 T cell receptor beta chains below, sequenced in a study of blood T cell repertoires in COVID-19. Clones were read by immunoSEQ multiplex PCR, and TCRdb kept only the in-frame ones, dropping some. The sample holds more than 130,000 clones, around nine tenths seen once. The sequenced material came from peripheral blood. The source is a woman in her forties with acute or convalescent COVID-19.

This clone was seen a handful of times. The gene calls are TRBV7-9 and TRBJ1-1; 9 bases are shared with TRBD1. There are 14 residues in the CDR3. Germline V gene sequence: CDR1 SEHNR, CDR2 FQNEAQ (reference sequence). J lost 1 base, V lost 4 bases, and 1 base had no gene match. The CDR3 spells CASSWGQGNTEAFF. Here the CDR3 DNA reads TGTGCCAGCAGCTGGGGACAGGGGAACACTGAAGCTTTCTTT.

The CDR3 nucleotides read TGTGCCAGTAGTATAGATAACTACAATGAGCAGTTCTTC. Its translation: CASSIDNYNEQFF. The rearrangement uses TRBV19 and TRBJ2-1, with D unresolved. This CDR3 region has 13 residues. With 0 bases removed from V and 3 bases from J, the gap between germline ends came to 3 bases. CDR1 and CDR2 (germline): LNHDA, SQIVND (reference sequence).

The chain recombines TRBV28 with TRBJ2-7, with D uncertain. Between the trimmed V and J ends, which lost 2 bases and 2 bases, there was a span of 13 bases. The CDR3 contains 15 residues. Germline-derived CDR1 and CDR2 are MDHEN and SYDVKM. The CDR3, as DNA: TGTGCCAGCAGTTTAATGTGGGCACCTACCTACGAGCAGTACTTC. It translates to CASSLMWAPTYEQYF.

This clone came up a few times. This chain links TRBV19 with TRBJ2-1; 7 positions match TRBD1. CDR3 length: 12 amino acids. V lost 7 bases to trimming and J lost 10 bases; unmatched junction nucleotides: 7. CDR1 and CDR2 (germline): LNHDA, SQIVND (reference sequence). CDR3 coding DNA: TGTGCCAGTACCAACAGGGGTCAAGAGCAGTTCTTC. Its translation: CASTNRGQEQFF.

V and J are TRBV12-3 or TRBV12-4 and TRBJ1-1, with a possible D match to TRBD1 (5 bases). V was trimmed by 3 bases and J by 3 bases, leaving 8 bases between them. This CDR3 region has 13 residues. In DNA, the CDR3 is TGTGCCAGCAGTTTCCGCAGGGACACTGAAGCTTTCTTT. Protein sequence: CASSFRRDTEAFF.

The J gene is TRBJ1-2, the V gene TRBV7-9; D is unresolved. Trimming removed 4 bases from V and 4 bases from J, with 16 bases in between. This CDR3 comprises 15 residues. Germline assignment: CDR1 SEHNR and CDR2 FQNEAQ (reference sequence). CDR3 protein: CASSSHRGQGYGYTF. CDR3 bases: TGTGCCAGCAGCTCCCACCGTGGGCAAGGCTATGGCTACACCTTC.

The chain links TRBV7-6 to TRBJ1-2, with 11 nucleotides matching TRBD1. The CDR3 is 15 amino acids. Germline V gene sequence: CDR1 SGHVS, CDR2 FNYEAQ. Trimming took 5 bases from V and 0 from J; bases not matched to a gene: 2. The CDR3 DNA is TGTGCCAGCAGCCCGGACAGGGGGCCTAACTATGGCTACACCTTC. Its translation is CASSPDRGPNYGYTF.

V gene TRBV19 combines with J gene TRBJ2-3; the D is unclear. Trimming left V 2 bases short and J 7 bases short, with 4 bases between. The germline gives CDR1 LNHDA, CDR2 SQIVND (reference sequence). The CDR3 is made up of 11 amino acids. The CDR3: CASSISNTQYF. CDR3 coding DNA: TGTGCCAGTAGTATATCCAATACGCAGTATTTT.

The chain employs TRBV18 and TRBJ1-3; TRBD1 aligns across 7 bases. From germline, CDR1 is KGHSH and CDR2 LQKENI. This CDR3 has 16 residues. V lost 6 bases and J lost 4; bases outside the gene matches: 12. The CDR3 loop reads CASSPAGGQFGNTIYF. In nucleotides, the CDR3 is TGTGCCAGCTCTCCGGCCGGGGGACAGTTCGGAAACACCATATATTTT.

This clone turned up a few times. This chain joins TRBV4-3 and TRBJ2-1, with 10 nucleotides matching TRBD1. Trimming removed 0 bases from V and 3 bases from J; junction bases left unmatched: 2. This CDR3 spans 16 amino acids. Germline CDR1 is LGHNA and CDR2 is YSLEER. The CDR3: CASSQDGQGGYNEQFF. The CDR3, as DNA: TGCGCCAGCAGCCAAGATGGACAGGGGGGCTACAATGAGCAGTTCTTC.

As regards this clone: The same CDR3 is also encoded by other DNA sequences in this sample. The chain uses TRBV4-3 and TRBJ2-7; possible D gene TRBD1, 6 bases. V gave up 0 bases and J gave up 4 bases, with 7 bases separating them. CDR1 LGHNA and CDR2 YSLEER come from the germline V gene. The CDR3 has 13 residues. The CDR3 DNA is TGCGCCAGCAGCCAAGATAGGGGGTACGAGCAGTACTTC. Translated: CASSQDRGYEQYF.

About this clone: Other DNA variants within this sample encode the same CDR3. This chain joins TRBV7-3 and TRBJ2-2, with 12 bases identical to TRBD2. J gave up 5 bases and V 4 bases, and 2 bases lay outside the gene matches. Germline V gives CDR1 SGHTA, CDR2 FQGTGA. The CDR3 covers 15 residues. This CDR3 reads CASSSGLAGTGELFF. CDR3 nucleotides: TGTGCCAGCAGCTCCGGACTAGCGGGGACCGGGGAGCTGTTTTTT.

The chain joins TRBV6-5 to TRBJ1-1; maybe TRBD1 (5 bases). This CDR3 region has 14 residues. Germline CDR1 reads MNHEY; CDR2 reads SVGAGI. V shed 0 bases and J shed 6 bases, with 11 bases lying between them. CDR3 region: CASSYSGGRPEAFF. As DNA, the CDR3 is TGTGCCAGCAGTTACTCGGGGGGGAGGCCTGAAGCTTTCTTT.